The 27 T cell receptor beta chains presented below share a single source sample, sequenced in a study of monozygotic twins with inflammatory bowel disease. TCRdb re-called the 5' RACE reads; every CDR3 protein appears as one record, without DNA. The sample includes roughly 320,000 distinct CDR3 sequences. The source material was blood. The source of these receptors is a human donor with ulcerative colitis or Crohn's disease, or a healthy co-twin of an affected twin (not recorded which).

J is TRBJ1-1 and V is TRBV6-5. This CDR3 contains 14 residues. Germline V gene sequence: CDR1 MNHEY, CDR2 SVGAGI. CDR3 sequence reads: CASSLRARNTEAFF.

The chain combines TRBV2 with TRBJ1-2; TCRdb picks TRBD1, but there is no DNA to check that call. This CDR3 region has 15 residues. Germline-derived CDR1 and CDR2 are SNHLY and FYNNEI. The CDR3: CASSGWGYGSYGYTF.

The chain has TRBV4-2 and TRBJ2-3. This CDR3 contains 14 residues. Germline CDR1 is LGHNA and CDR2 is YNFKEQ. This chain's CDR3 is CASSQDGEFPAEYF.

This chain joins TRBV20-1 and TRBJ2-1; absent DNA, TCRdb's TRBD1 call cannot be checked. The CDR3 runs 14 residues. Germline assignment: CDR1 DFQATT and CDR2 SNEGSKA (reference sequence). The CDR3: CSARPLVFAEEQFF.

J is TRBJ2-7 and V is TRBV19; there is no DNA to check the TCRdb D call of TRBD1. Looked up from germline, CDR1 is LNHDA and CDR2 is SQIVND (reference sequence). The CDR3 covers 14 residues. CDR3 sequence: CASSVRDGSYEQYF.

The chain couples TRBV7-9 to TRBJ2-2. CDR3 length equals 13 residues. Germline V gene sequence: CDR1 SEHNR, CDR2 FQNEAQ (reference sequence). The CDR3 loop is CASADGNTGELFF.

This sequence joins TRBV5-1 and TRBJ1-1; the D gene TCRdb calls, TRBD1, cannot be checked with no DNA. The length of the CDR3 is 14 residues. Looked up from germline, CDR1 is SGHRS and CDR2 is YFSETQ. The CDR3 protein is CASSYDRIPDEAFF.

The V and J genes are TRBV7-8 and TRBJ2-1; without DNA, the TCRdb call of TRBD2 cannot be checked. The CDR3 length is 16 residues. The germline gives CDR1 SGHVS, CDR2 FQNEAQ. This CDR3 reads CASAVIVGISYNEQFF.

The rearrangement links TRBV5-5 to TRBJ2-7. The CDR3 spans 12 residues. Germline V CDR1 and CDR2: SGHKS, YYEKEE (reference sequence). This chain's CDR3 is CASSTALTGQYF.

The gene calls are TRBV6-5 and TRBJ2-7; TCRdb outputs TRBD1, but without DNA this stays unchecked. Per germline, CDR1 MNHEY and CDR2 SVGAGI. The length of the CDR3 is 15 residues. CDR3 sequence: CASSYSSTGDWEQYF.

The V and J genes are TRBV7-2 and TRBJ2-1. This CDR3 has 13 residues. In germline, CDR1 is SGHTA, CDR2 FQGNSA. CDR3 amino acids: CASSLIQDAEQFF.

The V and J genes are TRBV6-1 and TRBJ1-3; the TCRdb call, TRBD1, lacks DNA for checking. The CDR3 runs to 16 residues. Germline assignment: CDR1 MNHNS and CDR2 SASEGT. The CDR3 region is CASSSGTGLAGNTIYF.

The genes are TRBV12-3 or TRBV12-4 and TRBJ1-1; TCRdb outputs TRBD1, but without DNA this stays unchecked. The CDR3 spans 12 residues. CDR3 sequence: CASQGPSTEAFF.

CDR3 sequence reads: CASTSRDSEAFF. This chain joins TRBV5-4 and TRBJ1-1. Germline values: CDR1 SGHNT, CDR2 YYREEE (reference sequence). The CDR3 extends over 12 amino acids. The whole variable domain, remainder taken from reference TRBV5-4 and TRBJ1-1, is ETGVTQSPTHLIKTRGQQVTLRCSSQSGHNTVSWYQQALGQGPQFIFQYYREEENGRGNFPPRFSGLQFPNYSSELNVNALELDDSALYLCASTSRDSEAFFGQGTRLTVV.

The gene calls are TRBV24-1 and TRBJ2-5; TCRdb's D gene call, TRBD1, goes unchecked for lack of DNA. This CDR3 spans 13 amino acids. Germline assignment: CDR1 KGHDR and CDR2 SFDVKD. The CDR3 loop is CATSVSGGETQYF.

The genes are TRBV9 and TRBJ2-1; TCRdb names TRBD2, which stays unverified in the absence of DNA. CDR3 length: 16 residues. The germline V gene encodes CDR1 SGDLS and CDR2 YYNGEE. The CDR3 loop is CASSVGLAGTYNEQFF.

The CDR3 spells CSARDTGGGYNEQFF. V is TRBV20-1 and J is TRBJ2-1; the TCRdb call, TRBD1, lacks DNA for checking. The germline V gene encodes CDR1 DFQATT and CDR2 SNEGSKA (reference sequence). CDR3 length equals 15 residues.

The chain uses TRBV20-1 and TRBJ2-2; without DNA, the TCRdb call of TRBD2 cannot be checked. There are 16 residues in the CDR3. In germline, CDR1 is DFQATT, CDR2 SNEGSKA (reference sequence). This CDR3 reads CSAREGAGARTGELFF.

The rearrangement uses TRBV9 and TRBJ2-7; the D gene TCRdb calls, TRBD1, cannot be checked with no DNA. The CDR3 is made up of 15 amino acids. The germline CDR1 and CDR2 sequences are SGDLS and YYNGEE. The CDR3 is CASSEDWGPHYEQYF.

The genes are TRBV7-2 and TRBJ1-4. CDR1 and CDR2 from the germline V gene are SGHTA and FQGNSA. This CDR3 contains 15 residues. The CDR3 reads CASSLESGFNEKLFF. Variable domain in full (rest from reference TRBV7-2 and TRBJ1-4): GAGVSQSPSNKVTEKGKDVELRCDPISGHTALYWYRQSLGQGLEFLIYFQGNSAPDKSGLPSDRFSAERTGGSVSTLTIQRTQQEDSAVYLCASSLESGFNEKLFFGSGTQLSVL.

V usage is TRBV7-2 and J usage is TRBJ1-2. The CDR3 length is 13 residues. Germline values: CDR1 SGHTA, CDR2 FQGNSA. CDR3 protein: CASSLASRAPTRF.

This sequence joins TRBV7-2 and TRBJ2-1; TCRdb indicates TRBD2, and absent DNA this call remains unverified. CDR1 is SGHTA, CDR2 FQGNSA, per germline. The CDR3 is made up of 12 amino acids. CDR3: CASSPLGGVDFF.

The CDR3 sequence: CASSLVVKQETQYF. V usage is TRBV5-6 and J usage is TRBJ2-5. There are 14 residues in the CDR3. Germline loops: CDR1 SGHDT, CDR2 YYEEEE.

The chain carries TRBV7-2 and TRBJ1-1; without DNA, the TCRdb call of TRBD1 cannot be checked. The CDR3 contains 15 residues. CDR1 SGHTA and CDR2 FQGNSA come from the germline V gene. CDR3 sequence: CASSQQVQVTTEAFF.

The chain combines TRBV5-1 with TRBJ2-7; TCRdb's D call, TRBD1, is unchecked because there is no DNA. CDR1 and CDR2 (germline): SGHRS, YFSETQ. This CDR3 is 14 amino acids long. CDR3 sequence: CASAPQSTPYEQYF.

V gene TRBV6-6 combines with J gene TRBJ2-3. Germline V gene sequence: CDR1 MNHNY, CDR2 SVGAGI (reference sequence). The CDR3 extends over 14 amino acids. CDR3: CASSYREGPDTQYF.

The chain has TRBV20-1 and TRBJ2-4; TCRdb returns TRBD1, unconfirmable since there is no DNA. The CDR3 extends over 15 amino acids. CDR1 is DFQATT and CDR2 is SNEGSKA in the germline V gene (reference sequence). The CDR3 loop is CSASRPNERGNIQYF.